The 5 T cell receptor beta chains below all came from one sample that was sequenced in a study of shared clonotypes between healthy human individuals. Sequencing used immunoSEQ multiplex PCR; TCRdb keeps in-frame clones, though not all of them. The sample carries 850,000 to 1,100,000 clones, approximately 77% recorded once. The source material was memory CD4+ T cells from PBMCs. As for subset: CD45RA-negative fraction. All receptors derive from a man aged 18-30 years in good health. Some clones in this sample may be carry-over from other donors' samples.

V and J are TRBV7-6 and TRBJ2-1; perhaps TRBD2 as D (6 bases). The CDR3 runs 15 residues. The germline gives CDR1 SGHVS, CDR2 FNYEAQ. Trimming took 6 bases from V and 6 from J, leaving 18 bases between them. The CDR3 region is CASSQLSGSLNEQFF. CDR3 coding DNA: TGTGCCAGCAGTCAACTAAGCGGGTCTCTCAATGAGCAGTTCTTC.

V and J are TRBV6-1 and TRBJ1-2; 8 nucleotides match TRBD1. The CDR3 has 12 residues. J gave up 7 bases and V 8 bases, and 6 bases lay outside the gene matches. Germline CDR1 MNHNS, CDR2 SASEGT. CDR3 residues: CASQRDRSGYTF. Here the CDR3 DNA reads TGTGCCAGCCAACGGGACAGGAGTGGCTACACCTTC.

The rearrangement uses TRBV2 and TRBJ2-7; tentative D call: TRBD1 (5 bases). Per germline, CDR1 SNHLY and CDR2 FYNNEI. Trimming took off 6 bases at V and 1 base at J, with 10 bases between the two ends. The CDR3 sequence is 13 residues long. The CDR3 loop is CASRDSVSYEQYF. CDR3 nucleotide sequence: TGTGCCAGCAGAGACAGTGTTTCCTACGAGCAGTACTTC.

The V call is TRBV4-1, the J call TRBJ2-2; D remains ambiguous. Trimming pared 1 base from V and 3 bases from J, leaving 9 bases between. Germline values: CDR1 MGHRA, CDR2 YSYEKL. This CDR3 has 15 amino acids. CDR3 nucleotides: TGCGCCAGCAGCCAAGTGGCCGGGTACACCGGGGAGCTGTTTTTT. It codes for CASSQVAGYTGELFF.

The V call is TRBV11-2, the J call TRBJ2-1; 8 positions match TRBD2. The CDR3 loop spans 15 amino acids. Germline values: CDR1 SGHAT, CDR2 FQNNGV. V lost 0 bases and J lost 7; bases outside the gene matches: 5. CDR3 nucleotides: TGTGCCAGCAGCTTAGATCCGGGAGGGGGTAATGAGCAGTTCTTC. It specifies CASSLDPGGGNEQFF.